This T cell receptor (beta chain) emerged from a study of response to subunit inactivated influenza vaccine. Study-wide results and limits: There was a suggestion from the authors that each seasonal influenza vaccination recruits few new T cells.

MiXCR, run by TCRdb on the RT-PCR reads, gives a single entry per CDR3 protein. Among 530,000 or so distinct CDR3 sequences, 12% were seen once, and the ten largest hold more than 8.5%. As to this clonotype: Antigen: not known.

This clonotype was obtained from a man in his fifties or sixties who received an inactivated influenza vaccine. The sample was PBMCs from blood, taken on the day of vaccination.

The CDR3, as DNA: TGTGCCAGCAGCTTAGGAGTCATGTTTGCCAACGAAGAGACCCAGTACTTC. As protein: CASSLGVMFANEETQYF. The chain carries TRBV11-2 and TRBJ2-5; D unclear. V was cut by 1 base and J by 3 bases, with 18 bases left in between. The CDR3 extends over 17 amino acids. Germline CDR1 reads SGHAT; CDR2 reads FQNNGV.